The 29 T cell receptor beta chains presented below share a single source sample, sequenced in a study of brain T cells in children with intractable seizures. Generated by immunoSEQ multiplex PCR, the TCRdb table keeps only in-frame clones and is missing some. The profile covers about 320,000 clones, with 93% appearing a single time and roughly 6% taken by the ten largest. The time point denotes: blood from clinic visit 5 months post-surgery; TSC patient then seizure free. The input for sequencing was peripheral blood, taken approximately 5 months after surgery. The receptors shown here come from a boy younger than two with tuberous sclerosis and intractable seizures.

The J gene is TRBJ2-5, the V gene TRBV9; D is ambiguous. From germline, CDR1 is SGDLS and CDR2 YYNGEE. The length of the CDR3 is 13 residues. Between the trimmed V and J ends, which lost 4 bases and 1 base, there was a span of 8 bases. This chain's CDR3 is CASSPRTQETQYF. The CDR3 bases are TGTGCCAGCAGCCCCCGGACCCAAGAGACCCAGTACTTC.

This sequence joins TRBV28 and TRBJ1-1; no clear D gene. V was cut by 1 base and J by 0 bases, with 12 bases left in between. CDR1 is MDHEN and CDR2 is SYDVKM in the germline V gene. CDR3 length: 16 residues. This CDR3 is CASSLFRALMNTEAFF. The CDR3 DNA reads TGTGCCAGCAGTTTATTTCGCGCGCTGATGAACACTGAAGCTTTCTTT.

For the CDR3, the DNA is TGTGCCAGCAGTGCCTACAGGGGGAATACGGTAAAGTTCTTC. Its translation: CASSAYRGNTVKFF. V is TRBV3-1 (or the pseudogene TRBV3-2) and J is TRBJ2-1; TRBD1 matches 8 bases. There are 14 residues in the CDR3. Germline-derived CDR1 and CDR2 are LGHDT and YNNKEL (reference sequence). The V segment lost 6 bases and the J segment 14 bases; nucleotides outside the gene matches: 15.

The rearrangement uses TRBV5-8 and TRBJ2-7; the D is unclear. The CDR3 covers 12 residues. V lost 2 bases and J 3 bases, leaving 6 bases between the germline ends. Germline loops: CDR1 SGHTS, CDR2 YDEGEE. This CDR3 reads CASSFAGYEQYF. The CDR3 DNA sequence: TGTGCCAGCAGCTTTGCAGGCTACGAGCAGTACTTC.

CDR3 bases: TGTGCAAGTCGCTTAGGCCCACCTTATCAGCCCCAGCATTTT. Translating gives CASRLGPPYQPQHF. The rearrangement uses TRBV12-2 and TRBJ1-5. TRBV12-2 is designated a pseudogene. The CDR3 length is 14 residues.

V and J are TRBV19 and TRBJ1-5; 8 bases agree with TRBD1. The germline CDR1 and CDR2 sequences are LNHDA and SQIVND (reference sequence). J lost 3 bases, V lost 3 bases, and 4 bases had no gene match. CDR3 size: 15 residues. CDR3 amino acids: CASSMEGQANQPQHF. DNA of the CDR3: TGTGCCAGTAGTATGGAGGGACAGGCCAATCAGCCCCAGCATTTT.

The chain links TRBV5-8 to TRBJ1-1, with D tentatively TRBD1 (5 bases). The CDR3 runs to 12 residues. Per germline, CDR1 SGHTS and CDR2 YDEGEE. V gave up 5 bases and J gave up 6 bases, with 11 bases separating them. Written as DNA, the CDR3 is TGTGCCAGCAGTTGGGGGACTTCTGAAGCTTTCTTT. Amino acid sequence: CASSWGTSEAFF.

The chain has TRBV2 and TRBJ2-4; D is uncertain. Germline V gene lookup returns CDR1 SNHLY and CDR2 FYNNEI. The V end lost 5 bases, the J end lost 8 bases, and 10 bases lay between the germline ends. The CDR3 is 12 residues long. The CDR3 sequence: CASSPSWDIQYF. The CDR3 DNA is TGTGCCAGCAGTCCAAGCTGGGACATTCAGTACTTC.

This clone was seen only once. V is TRBV30 and J is TRBJ1-2; D remains ambiguous. Trimming stripped 0 bases from V and 5 bases from J, with 10 bases between. Germline CDR1 and CDR2: GTSNPN and SVGIG (reference sequence). The CDR3 spans 13 residues. CDR3 residues: CAWSVRAAYGYTF. Written as DNA, the CDR3 is TGTGCCTGGAGTGTACGTGCAGCTTATGGCTACACCTTC.

This clone was seen only a few times. The rearrangement links TRBV5-8 to TRBJ1-5, with D hard to call. Trimming removed 0 bases from V and 1 base from J, with 17 bases in between. Germline-derived CDR1 and CDR2 are SGHTS and YDEGEE. The CDR3 runs to 18 residues. The CDR3, as DNA: TGTGCCAGCAGCTTGGCCACCAGGTCTGGAAAAAGCAATCAGCCCCAGCATTTT. Residues: CASSLATRSGKSNQPQHF.

The chain employs TRBV3-1 (or the pseudogene TRBV3-2) and TRBJ2-2, with TRBD1 matching 7 bases. Germline V gene sequence: CDR1 LGHDT, CDR2 YNNKEL (reference sequence). V lost 4 bases and J lost 7; bases outside the gene matches: 6. The CDR3 has 14 amino acids. CDR3 sequence reads: CASSRLTGFGELFF. CDR3 nucleotide sequence: TGTGCCAGCAGCCGCCTGACAGGGTTCGGGGAGCTGTTTTTT.

This chain links TRBV7-2 with TRBJ1-1; D is perhaps TRBD1 (6 bases). This CDR3 has 15 residues. The V gene lost 1 base and the J gene lost 1 base, with 10 bases spanning the gap. The germline CDR1 and CDR2 sequences are SGHTA and FQGNSA. The CDR3 spells CASSLGSGQNTEAFF. As DNA, the CDR3 is TGTGCCAGCAGCTTAGGCTCGGGACAGAACACTGAAGCTTTCTTT.

The DNA of the CDR3 is TGTGCCAGCAGCTTCCAGGCGCTGAACACCGGGGAGCTGTTTTTT. Translation gives CASSFQALNTGELFF. The rearrangement uses TRBV7-6 and TRBJ2-2; D is unresolved. The CDR3 consists of 15 residues. The V gene lost 3 bases and the J gene lost 1 base, with 9 bases spanning the gap. The germline CDR1 and CDR2 sequences are SGHVS and FNYEAQ.

This chain connects TRBV6-2 or TRBV6-3 to TRBJ2-3; D ambiguous. The ends were cut back, 2 bases at V and 6 bases at J, with 6 bases in the middle. CDR1 and CDR2 from the germline V gene are MNHEY and SVGEGT. The CDR3 spans 12 residues. The CDR3: CASSYMIDTQYF. CDR3 nucleotides: TGTGCCAGCAGTTACATGATCGATACGCAGTATTTT.

V and J are TRBV21-1 and TRBJ1-5. TRBV21-1 is termed a pseudogene. The CDR3 is 15 amino acids. This chain's CDR3 is CASEGGRYSNQPQHF. CDR3 bases: TGTGCCAGCGAGGGAGGAAGGTATAGCAATCAGCCCCAGCATTTT.

This chain links TRBV7-8 with TRBJ2-2; TRBD1 matches at 7 bases. V lost 7 bases, J lost 6 bases, and 11 bases stayed unmatched. Germline lookup yields CDR1 SGHVS and CDR2 FQNEAQ. CDR3 length: 15 residues. The CDR3 loop reads CASTQTTGYAGELFF. The CDR3 DNA reads TGTGCCAGCACCCAAACGACAGGGTACGCCGGGGAGCTGTTTTTT. Together with reference TRBV7-8 and TRBJ2-2, the CDR3 gives the full variable domain: GAGVSQSPRYKVAKRGQDVALRCDPISGHVSLFWYQQALGQGPEFLTYFQNEAQLDKSGLPSDRFFAERPEGSVSTLKIQRTQQEDSAVYLCASTQTTGYAGELFFGEGSRLTVL.

The J gene is TRBJ2-7, the V gene TRBV5-1, with TRBD1 matching over 8 bases. The CDR3 contains 14 residues. Germline CDR1 SGHRS, CDR2 YFSETQ. V lost 4 bases, J lost 5 bases, and 8 bases stayed unmatched. The CDR3 here is CASSQGDRQDEQYF. The CDR3, as DNA: TGCGCCAGCAGCCAGGGGGACAGGCAGGACGAGCAGTACTTC.

The V call is TRBV5-1, the J call TRBJ2-1; tentatively, D is TRBD1 (5 bases). Trimming cost V 4 bases and J 3 bases, with 11 bases left between them. The CDR3 is 14 amino acids. Germline CDR1 and CDR2: SGHRS and YFSETQ. CDR3 coding DNA: TGCGCCAGCAGCGAGGACATGGACTACAATGAGCAGTTCTTC. Protein product: CASSEDMDYNEQFF.

The J gene is TRBJ2-7, the V gene TRBV30; D is undetermined. V gave up 5 bases and J gave up 3 bases, with 8 bases separating them. The CDR3 has 11 amino acids. In germline, CDR1 is GTSNPN, CDR2 SVGIG (reference sequence). DNA for the CDR3: TGTGCCTGGGGACGAATCTACGAGCAGTACTTC. Amino acid sequence: CAWGRIYEQYF.

The CDR3 DNA sequence: TGTGCCAGCAGCATGGACCAATTGGGAGGCACTGAAGCTTTCTTT. This encodes CASSMDQLGGTEAFF. J is TRBJ1-1 and V is TRBV9, with D unresolved. The germline V gene encodes CDR1 SGDLS and CDR2 YYNGEE. The CDR3 is made up of 15 amino acids. With 4 bases removed from V and 4 bases from J, the gap between germline ends came to 17 bases.

The V and J genes are TRBV20-1 and TRBJ1-1; no definite D call. The CDR3 consists of 11 residues. Trimming shortened V by 5 bases and J by 1 base, and 5 bases separated the two germline ends. CDR1 is DFQATT and CDR2 is SNEGSKA in the germline V gene (reference sequence). The CDR3, as DNA: TGCAGTGCTCGGTGGAACACTGAAGCTTTCTTT. Its translation is CSARWNTEAFF.

The CDR3 DNA reads TGTGCCAGTAGCTATAGCGGGAGGGCTGAGCAGTTCTTC. This sequence encodes CASSYSGRAEQFF. J is TRBJ2-1 and V is TRBV19; the match to TRBD2 covers 11 bases. The germline V gene has CDR1 LNHDA and CDR2 SQIVND (reference sequence). The V gene end was trimmed by 6 bases and the J gene end by 9 bases; junction bases not matched to a gene: 4. The CDR3 has 13 residues.

The rearrangement links TRBV14 to TRBJ2-1; D gene ambiguous. The CDR3 is made up of 14 amino acids. V lost 1 base and J 3 bases, leaving 7 bases between the germline ends. Germline V gene sequence: CDR1 SGHDN, CDR2 FVKESK. The CDR3 DNA follows: TGTGCCAGCAGCCAAGGCCGAGACTACAATGAGCAGTTCTTC. Translating it yields CASSQGRDYNEQFF.

The CDR3 DNA reads TGTGCCAGCAGCCAAGGAGCCGGGACTCGGTACAATGAGCAGTTCTTC. This encodes CASSQGAGTRYNEQFF. This chain joins TRBV4-2 and TRBJ2-1; D is possibly TRBD2 (6 bases). Trimming stripped 1 base from V and 4 bases from J, with 14 bases between. CDR1 and CDR2 (germline): LGHNA, YNFKEQ. This CDR3 has 16 amino acids.

The J gene is TRBJ1-4, the V gene TRBV27; TRBD1 might be the D (5 bases). Trimming removed 11 bases from V and 8 bases from J, with 21 bases in between. The CDR3 spans 14 residues. Germline lookup yields CDR1 MNHEY and CDR2 SMNVEV (reference sequence). The CDR3 region is CAPPGRVVCEKLFF. In nucleotides, the CDR3 is TGTGCCCCCCCCGGCAGGGTAGTATGCGAAAAACTGTTTTTT.

The chain couples TRBV6-5 to TRBJ2-2; D is uncertain. CDR3 length: 15 residues. The V end lost 6 bases, the J end lost 3 bases, and 14 bases lay between the germline ends. CDR1 is MNHEY and CDR2 is SVGAGI in the germline V gene. This chain's CDR3 is CASSYRATDTGELFF. The CDR3 region has the DNA TGTGCCAGCAGCTACCGGGCCACCGACACCGGGGAGCTGTTTTTT.

The chain employs TRBV13 and TRBJ2-7, with TRBD1 as a possible D gene (6 bases). Trimming took 8 bases from V and 5 from J, leaving 13 bases between them. The CDR3 is 12 amino acids. Germline V lookup: CDR1 PRHDT, CDR2 FYEKMQ (reference sequence). DNA for the CDR3: TGTGCCAGCGGCTGGGGGCTAGACGAGCAGTACTTC. Translation gives CASGWGLDEQYF.

The genes are TRBV30 and TRBJ2-7; no definite D call. The CDR3 spans 13 residues. V lost 3 bases and J 0 bases, leaving 9 bases between the germline ends. The germline CDR1 and CDR2 sequences are GTSNPN and SVGIG (reference sequence). The CDR3 nucleotides read TGTGCCTGGAGGGACGGAAGCTCCTACGAGCAGTACTTC. Its protein is CAWRDGSSYEQYF.

The chain combines TRBV10-1 with TRBJ2-5, with D possibly TRBD2 on 6 matching bases. V lost 6 bases, J lost 7 bases, and 21 bases lay in between. Germline values: CDR1 WNHNN, CDR2 SYGVQD (reference sequence). This CDR3 has 15 amino acids. The chain's CDR3 is CASRTPGLGWGTQYF. In nucleotides, the CDR3 is TGCGCCAGCAGGACCCCGGGACTGGGATGGGGGACCCAGTACTTC.